This section outlines one T cell receptor beta chain sequence together with its context. Its target antigen remains unknown. The input lacks base qualities; no much larger clone sits a single base away. The treatment or condition label for this specimen denotes: about 20 received Ad26.COV2.S at low or high dose, single or two shots; 5 received placebo; per-sample allocation not given. For vaccine and placebo recipients, the sequenced repertoires came from samples collected on day 63 after the first injection. In Cohort 1b, roughly 26 adults aged 18-55 years were enrolled at a single site in Boston, USA, between 29 July and 7 August 2020. Ad26.COV2.S was a replication-incompetent adenovirus type 26 vector that expressed a prefusion-stabilized SARS-CoV-2 spike protein derived from the original Wuhan strain. This sample is part of a study of Ad26.COV2.S vaccination and SARS-CoV-2 variants listed by TCRdb under 2021. With regard to the full study: Donors in the vaccine arm were drawn from COV1001, a multicentre, randomized, double-blind, placebo-controlled phase I-IIa trial testing Ad26.COV2.S in healthy adults. Ad26.COV2.S was administered intramuscularly at 5 x 10^10 or 1 x 10^11 viral particles, either as a single shot or as two shots given 56 days apart. Sequencing of the TCRbeta repertoire served to evaluate the specificity and breadth of SARS-CoV-2-reactive T cell receptors following Ad26.COV2.S vaccination. The TCR-sequenced set comprised around 30 samples: 19 Ad26.COV2.S vaccine recipients, 5 placebo recipients and 8 SARS-CoV-2 convalescent individuals. Participants in the trial were split at random into five groups of five each, receiving low-dose or high-dose Ad26.COV2.S once or twice, or else placebo on both occasions. Blinding of investigators to trial group allocation was maintained during experiments and outcome assessment. On the study overall, not on this receptor specifically: The authors noted that total T cell responses may have been underestimated by the TCR breadth and depth analyses. The study was not powered to compare responses between vaccine doses or regimens. Vaccine and placebo recipients had comparable non-spike TCR breadth, which fits with the vaccine containing only spike. Higher spike-specific TCR breadth was observed in Ad26.COV2.S recipients than in placebo recipients (P = 0.0014). Substantial breadth of spike-specific CD8+ and CD4+ T cell responses was reported after vaccination.

The V end gives up 0 bases and the J end 1 base, leaving 3 bases in the junction not matched to a gene. The germline V gene provides CDR1 MNHEY and CDR2 SVGEGT. Its CDR3 holds 16 amino acids, cysteine through phenylalanine. The retained sequence is limited to the CDR3, 48 bases, with the frame set at the first base. The immunoSEQ Assay was the method used to sequence TCRbeta CDR3 regions. After extraction, genomic DNA underwent amplification by bias-controlled multiplex PCR, followed by high-throughput sequencing. For the original study's pipeline: Collapsing and filtering of sequences were performed to quantify the absolute abundance of each unique TCRbeta CDR3 region. T cell fraction was estimated by normalization of TCRbeta template counts to usable DNA, with usable DNA being measured through amplification of reference genes present in all nucleated cells. Repertoire TCRs were annotated as SARS-CoV-2-specific by exact matching of V gene, CDR3 amino acid sequence and J gene to a known reactive TCR set. MIRA supplied the reference SARS-CoV-2 TCR set, which was filtered for enrichment in COVID-19-positive ImmuneCODE repertoires so that public or cross-reactive TCRs were removed. Using the MIRA antigens, annotated TCRs were further analysed by specific ORF or by position within an ORF. Breadth was defined as annotated unique rearrangements over total unique productive rearrangements; depth was the summed frequency of those rearrangements. Group comparisons of TCR breadth used two-sided Wilcoxon rank-sum tests. Not all clones reach the TCRdb copy of this immuneACCESS table, which keeps in-frame sequences only. Checked studies attribute under half of the gap to unresolved V genes and leave the rest unexplained. The V and J calls and clone size come from that table; D and trimming were worked out from the DNA. This sample is represented by some 300,000 clones; approximately 86% of them were singletons. The ten top clones hold less than 2% of the sample.

The source material was peripheral blood, sampled in a trial of Ad26.COV2.S vaccine versus placebo. The chain was built from TRBV6-2 or TRBV6-3 and TRBJ1-5; 7 central bases correspond to TRBD1. The sequence was obtained from a person between 18 and 60 years old who received the Ad26.COV2.S COVID-19 vaccine or a placebo. The encoded CDR3 is CASSYSKGQSNQPQHF. Read as DNA, the sequence is TGTGCCAGCAGTTACTCGAAGGGACAGAGCAATCAGCCCCAGCATTTT.